Listed below are T cell receptor beta chains from one sample, sequenced in a study of CD8 T cells in ankylosing spondylitis. TCRdb re-derived calls from the 5' RACE reads in MiXCR, one entry per CDR3 protein. The data show 210,000 or so distinct CDR3 sequences, with more than 25% seen just once and approximately 6.6% held by the top ten. What was sequenced was blood, either unsorted or a sorted T cell fraction (not recorded which). The receptors here all came from a male donor with ankylosing spondylitis or in good health (not recorded which). Both conserved end residues are part of each CDR3. Each record gives: clone size, V gene, D gene, J gene, CDR3 DNA, CDR3 protein. A D gene is named only where the DNA matches it firmly. Not every row has a clone size; where given, it reads once, few, many or a size class.

clone size: few
V gene: TRBV29-1
D gene: -
J gene: TRBJ1-2
CDR3 DNA: TGCAGCGTTGAAGATCGATCAGGGGACTATGGCTACACCTTC
CDR3 protein: CSVEDRSGDYGYTF

clone size: many
V gene: TRBV5-1
D gene: -
J gene: TRBJ2-2
CDR3 DNA: TGCGCCAGCACCATCGATTTCACCGGGGAGCTGTTTTTT
CDR3 protein: CASTIDFTGELFF

clone size: many
V gene: TRBV10-3
D gene: -
J gene: TRBJ2-7
CDR3 DNA: TGTGCCATCAAAGCGGTTTTGGGTTCCGACGAGCAGTACTTC
CDR3 protein: CAIKAVLGSDEQYF

clone size: few
V gene: TRBV5-1
D gene: TRBD2
J gene: TRBJ2-7
CDR3 DNA: TGCGCCAGCAGCCCGGATCCGGTTGGGACTAGCGGCTCCTACGAGCAGTACTTC
CDR3 protein: CASSPDPVGTSGSYEQYF

clone size: -
V gene: TRBV10-3
D gene: -
J gene: TRBJ2-2
CDR3 DNA: TGTGCCATCAGTGTGGAGGGCGGGGAGCTGTTTTTT
CDR3 protein: CAISVEGGELFF

clone size: -
V gene: TRBV12-3/TRBV12-4
D gene: -
J gene: TRBJ2-7
CDR3 DNA: TGTGCCAGCAGTGGCCCGGGACTCCAGTCCCTATACGAGCAGTACTTC
CDR3 protein: CASSGPGLQSLYEQYF

clone size: many
V gene: TRBV2
D gene: TRBD2
J gene: TRBJ2-5
CDR3 DNA: TGTGCCAGCAGTGAAGCGAGAGCGGGGGGAGAGACCCAGTACTTC
CDR3 protein: CASSEARAGGETQYF

clone size: many
V gene: TRBV14
D gene: TRBD1
J gene: TRBJ1-1
CDR3 DNA: TGTGCCAGCAGCCAACTTCGGACAGGGGCGACTGAAGCTTTCTTT
CDR3 protein: CASSQLRTGATEAFF

clone size: many
V gene: TRBV6-2/TRBV6-3
D gene: -
J gene: TRBJ2-7
CDR3 DNA: TGTGCCAGCAGTGGATACTACGAGCAGTACTTC
CDR3 protein: CASSGYYEQYF

clone size: many
V gene: TRBV2
D gene: -
J gene: TRBJ2-2
CDR3 DNA: TGTGCCAGCAGTGAAACGGGGGAGGACACCGGGGAGCTGTTTTTT
CDR3 protein: CASSETGEDTGELFF

clone size: -
V gene: TRBV20-1
D gene: TRBD2
J gene: TRBJ2-1
CDR3 DNA: TGCAGTGCTAGTGCCGCGGGACTAGCTCGGAATGAGCAGTTCTTC
CDR3 protein: CSASAAGLARNEQFF

clone size: many
V gene: TRBV7-9
D gene: -
J gene: TRBJ2-3
CDR3 DNA: TGTGCCAGCAGCCCGAAGGCCAGCGGGAGCACAGATACGCAGTATTTT
CDR3 protein: CASSPKASGSTDTQYF